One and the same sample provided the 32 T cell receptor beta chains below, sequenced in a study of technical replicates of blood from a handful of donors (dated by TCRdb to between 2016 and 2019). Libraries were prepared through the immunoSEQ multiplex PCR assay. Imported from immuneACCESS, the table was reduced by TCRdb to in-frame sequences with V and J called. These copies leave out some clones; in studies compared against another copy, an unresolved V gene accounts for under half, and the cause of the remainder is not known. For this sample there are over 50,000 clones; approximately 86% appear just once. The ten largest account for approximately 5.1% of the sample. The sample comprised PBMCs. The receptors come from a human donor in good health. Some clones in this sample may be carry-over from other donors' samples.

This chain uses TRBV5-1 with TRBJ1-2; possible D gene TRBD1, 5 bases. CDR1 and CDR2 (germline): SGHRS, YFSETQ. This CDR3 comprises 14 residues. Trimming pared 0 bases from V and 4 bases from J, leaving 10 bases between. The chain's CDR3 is CASSLERRGYGYTF. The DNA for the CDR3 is TGCGCCAGCAGCTTGGAAAGGAGGGGCTATGGCTACACCTTC.

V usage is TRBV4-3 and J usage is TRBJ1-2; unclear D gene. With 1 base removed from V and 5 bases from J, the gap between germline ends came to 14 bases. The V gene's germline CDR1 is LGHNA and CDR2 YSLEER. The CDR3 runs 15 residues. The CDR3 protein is CASSQVRERAYGYTF. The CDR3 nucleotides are TGCGCCAGCAGCCAAGTCCGGGAACGGGCTTATGGCTACACCTTC.

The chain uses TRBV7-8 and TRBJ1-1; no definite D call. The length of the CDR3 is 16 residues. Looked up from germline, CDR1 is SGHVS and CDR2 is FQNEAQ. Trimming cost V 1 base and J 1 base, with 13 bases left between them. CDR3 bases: TGTGCCAGCAGCTTAGATCGCTTGGCGGAGAACACTGAAGCTTTCTTT. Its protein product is CASSLDRLAENTEAFF.

CDR3: CTSSQAWRGVNEQYF. CDR3 nucleotides: TGCACCAGCAGCCAAGCGTGGAGGGGCGTGAACGAGCAGTACTTC. The chain carries TRBV1 and TRBJ2-7; no check of the table's D call, TRBD2, against the DNA was made. TRBV1 is a documented pseudogene. The CDR3 has 15 residues.

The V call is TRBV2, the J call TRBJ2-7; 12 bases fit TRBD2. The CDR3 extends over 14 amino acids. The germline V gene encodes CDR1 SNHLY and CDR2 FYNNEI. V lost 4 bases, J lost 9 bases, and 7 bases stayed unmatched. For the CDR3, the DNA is TGTGCCAGCAGTGTACTAGCGGGGGGCTTGGGGCAGTACTTC. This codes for CASSVLAGGLGQYF.

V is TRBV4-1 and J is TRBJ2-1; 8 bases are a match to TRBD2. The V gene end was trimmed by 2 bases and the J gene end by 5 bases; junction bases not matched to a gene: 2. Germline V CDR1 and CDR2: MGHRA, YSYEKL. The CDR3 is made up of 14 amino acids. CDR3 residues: CASSQRGGDNEQFF. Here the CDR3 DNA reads TGCGCCAGCAGCCAACGGGGGGGGGACAATGAGCAGTTCTTC.

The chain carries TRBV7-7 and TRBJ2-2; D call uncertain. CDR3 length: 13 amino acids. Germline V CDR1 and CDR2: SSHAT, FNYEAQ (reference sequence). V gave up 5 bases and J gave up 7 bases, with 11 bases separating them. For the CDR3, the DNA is TGTGCCAGCAGCCCCGCAGGTGGCGGGGAGCTGTTTTTT. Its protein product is CASSPAGGGELFF.

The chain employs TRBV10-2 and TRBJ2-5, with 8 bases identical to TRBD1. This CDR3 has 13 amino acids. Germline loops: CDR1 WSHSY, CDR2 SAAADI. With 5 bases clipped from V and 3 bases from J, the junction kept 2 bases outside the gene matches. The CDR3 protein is CASSWTGKETQYF. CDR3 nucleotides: TGCGCCAGCAGTTGGACAGGGAAAGAGACCCAGTACTTC.

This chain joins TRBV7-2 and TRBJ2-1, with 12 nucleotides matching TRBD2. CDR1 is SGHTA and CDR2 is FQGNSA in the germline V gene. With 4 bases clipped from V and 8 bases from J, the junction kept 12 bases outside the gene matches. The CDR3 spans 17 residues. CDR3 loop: CASSSRTSGIGTDEQFF. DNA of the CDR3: TGTGCCAGCAGCTCTAGGACTAGCGGGATAGGGACCGATGAGCAGTTCTTC. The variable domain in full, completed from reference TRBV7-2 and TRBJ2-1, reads GAGVSQSPSNKVTEKGKDVELRCDPISGHTALYWYRQSLGQGLEFLIYFQGNSAPDKSGLPSDRFSAERTGGSVSTLTIQRTQQEDSAVYLCASSSRTSGIGTDEQFFGPGTRLTVL.

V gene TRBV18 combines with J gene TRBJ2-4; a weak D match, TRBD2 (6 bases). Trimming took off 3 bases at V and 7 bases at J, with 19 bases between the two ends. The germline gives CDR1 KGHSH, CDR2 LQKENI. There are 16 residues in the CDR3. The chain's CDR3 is CASSPLGLRLVNIQYF. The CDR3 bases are TGTGCCAGCTCACCTTTGGGGTTGCGACTAGTCAACATTCAGTACTTC.

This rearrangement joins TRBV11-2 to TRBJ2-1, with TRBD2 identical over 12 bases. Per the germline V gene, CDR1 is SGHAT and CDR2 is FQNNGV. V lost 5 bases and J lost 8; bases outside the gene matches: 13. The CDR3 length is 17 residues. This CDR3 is CASSPDRLAGAVDEQFF. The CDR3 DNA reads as TGTGCCAGCAGCCCCGACAGACTAGCGGGAGCTGTGGATGAGCAGTTCTTC.

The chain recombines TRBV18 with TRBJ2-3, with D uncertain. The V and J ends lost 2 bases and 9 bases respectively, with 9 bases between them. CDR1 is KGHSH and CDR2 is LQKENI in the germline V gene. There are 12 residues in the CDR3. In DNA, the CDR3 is TGTGCCAGCTCACCATCGTCCCCCACGCAGTATTTT. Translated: CASSPSSPTQYF.

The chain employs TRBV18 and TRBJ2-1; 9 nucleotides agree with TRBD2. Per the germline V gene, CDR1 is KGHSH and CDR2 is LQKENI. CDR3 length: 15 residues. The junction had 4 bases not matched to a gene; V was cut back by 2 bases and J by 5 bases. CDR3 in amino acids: CASSPRASGDNEQFF. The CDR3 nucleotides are TGTGCCAGCTCACCAAGGGCTAGCGGGGACAATGAGCAGTTCTTC.

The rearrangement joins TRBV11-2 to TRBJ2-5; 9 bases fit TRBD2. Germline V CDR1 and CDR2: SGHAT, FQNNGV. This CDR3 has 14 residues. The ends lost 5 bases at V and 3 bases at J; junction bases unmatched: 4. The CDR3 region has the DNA TGTGCCAGCAGCCCTCGACTAGCGGAAGAGACCCAGTACTTC. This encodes CASSPRLAEETQYF. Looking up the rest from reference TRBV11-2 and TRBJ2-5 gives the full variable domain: EAGVAQSPRYKIIEKRQSVAFWCNPISGHATLYWYQQILGQGPKLLIQFQNNGVVDDSQLPKDRFSAERLKGVDSTLKIQPAKLEDSAVYLCASSPRLAEETQYFGPGTRLLVL.

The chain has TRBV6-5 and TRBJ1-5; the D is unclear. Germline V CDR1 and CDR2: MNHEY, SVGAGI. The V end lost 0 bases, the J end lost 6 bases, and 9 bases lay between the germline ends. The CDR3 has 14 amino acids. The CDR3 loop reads CASSYSIRGQPQHF. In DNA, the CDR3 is TGTGCCAGCAGTTACTCGATTCGAGGTCAGCCCCAGCATTTT.

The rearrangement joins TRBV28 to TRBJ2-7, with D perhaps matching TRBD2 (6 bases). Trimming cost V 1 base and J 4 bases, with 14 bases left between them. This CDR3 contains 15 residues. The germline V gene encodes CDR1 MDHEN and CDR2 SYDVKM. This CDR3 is CASSLFVSGRYEQYF. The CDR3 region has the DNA TGTGCCAGCAGTTTATTTGTTTCAGGGAGGTACGAGCAGTACTTC. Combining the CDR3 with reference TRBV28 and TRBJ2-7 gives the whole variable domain DVKVTQSSRYLVKRTGEKVFLECVQDMDHENMFWYRQDPGLGLRLIYFSYDVKMKEKGDIPEGYSVSREKKERFSLILESASTNQTSMYLCASSLFVSGRYEQYFGPGTRLTVT.

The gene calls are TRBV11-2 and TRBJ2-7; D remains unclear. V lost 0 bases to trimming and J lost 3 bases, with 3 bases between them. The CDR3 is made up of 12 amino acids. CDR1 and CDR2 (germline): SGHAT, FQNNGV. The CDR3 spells CASSLDRYEQYF. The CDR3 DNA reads TGTGCCAGCAGCTTAGATCGCTACGAGCAGTACTTC.

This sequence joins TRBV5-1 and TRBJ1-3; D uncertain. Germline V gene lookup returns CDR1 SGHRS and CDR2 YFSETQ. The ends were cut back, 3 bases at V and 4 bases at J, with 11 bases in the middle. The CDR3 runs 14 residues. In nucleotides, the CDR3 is TGCGCCAGCAGCTCGGAACCACAGGGAAACACCATATATTTT. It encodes CASSSEPQGNTIYF.

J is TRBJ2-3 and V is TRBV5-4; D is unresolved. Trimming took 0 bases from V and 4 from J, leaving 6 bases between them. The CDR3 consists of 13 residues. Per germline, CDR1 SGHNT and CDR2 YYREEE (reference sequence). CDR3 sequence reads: CASSLDRADTQYF. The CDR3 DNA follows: TGTGCCAGCAGCTTGGACAGAGCAGATACGCAGTATTTT. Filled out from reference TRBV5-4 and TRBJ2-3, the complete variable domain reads ETGVTQSPTHLIKTRGQQVTLRCSSQSGHNTVSWYQQALGQGPQFIFQYYREEENGRGNFPPRFSGLQFPNYSSELNVNALELDDSALYLCASSLDRADTQYFGPGTRLTVL.

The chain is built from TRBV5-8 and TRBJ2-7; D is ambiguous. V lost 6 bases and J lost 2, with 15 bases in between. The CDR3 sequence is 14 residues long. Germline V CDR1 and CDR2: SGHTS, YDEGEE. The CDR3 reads CASNTWLLTYEQYF. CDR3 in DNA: TGTGCCAGCAACACCTGGCTCCTGACCTACGAGCAGTACTTC.

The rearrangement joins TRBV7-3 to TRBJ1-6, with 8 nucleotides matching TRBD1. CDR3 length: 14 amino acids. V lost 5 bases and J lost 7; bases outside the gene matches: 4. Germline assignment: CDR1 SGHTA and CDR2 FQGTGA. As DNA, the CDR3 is TGTGCCAGCAGCCGGGACAGGCAGAATTCACCCCTCCACTTT. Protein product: CASSRDRQNSPLHF.

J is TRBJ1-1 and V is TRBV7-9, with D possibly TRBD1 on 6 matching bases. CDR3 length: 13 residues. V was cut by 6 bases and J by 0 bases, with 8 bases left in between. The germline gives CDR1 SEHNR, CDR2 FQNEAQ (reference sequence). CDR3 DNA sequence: TGTGCCAGCAGTGGGGACATGAACACTGAAGCTTTCTTT. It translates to CASSGDMNTEAFF.

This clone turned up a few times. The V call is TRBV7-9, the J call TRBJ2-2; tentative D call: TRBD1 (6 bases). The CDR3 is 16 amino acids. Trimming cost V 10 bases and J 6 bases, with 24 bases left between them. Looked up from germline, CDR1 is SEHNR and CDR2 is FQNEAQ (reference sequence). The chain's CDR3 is CATWGLRGKSPGELFF. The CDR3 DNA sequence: TGTGCCACCTGGGGTCTCAGGGGAAAAAGTCCCGGGGAGCTGTTTTTT.

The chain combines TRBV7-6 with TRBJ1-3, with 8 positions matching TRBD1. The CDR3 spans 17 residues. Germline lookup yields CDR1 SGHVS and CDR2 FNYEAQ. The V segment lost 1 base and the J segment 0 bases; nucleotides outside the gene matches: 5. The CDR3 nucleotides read TGTGCCAGCAGCTTAGAGGGACAGGAGAACTCTGGAAACACCATATATTTT. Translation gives CASSLEGQENSGNTIYF. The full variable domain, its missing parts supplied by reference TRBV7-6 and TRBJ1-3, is GAGVSQSPRYKVTKRGQDVALRCDPISGHVSLYWYRQALGQGPEFLTYFNYEAQQDKSGLPNDRFSAERPEGSISTLTIQRTEQRDSAMYRCASSLEGQENSGNTIYFGEGSWLTVV.

The CDR3 nucleotides are TGCGCCAGCAGCCAAGGAGGAATTTCGGACTACGAGCAGTACTTC. Translated, it gives CASSQGGISDYEQYF. The chain recombines TRBV4-1 with TRBJ2-7, with D uncertain. Germline CDR1 MGHRA, CDR2 YSYEKL. The CDR3 has 15 residues. Trimming shortened V by 1 base and J by 3 bases, and 13 bases separated the two germline ends.

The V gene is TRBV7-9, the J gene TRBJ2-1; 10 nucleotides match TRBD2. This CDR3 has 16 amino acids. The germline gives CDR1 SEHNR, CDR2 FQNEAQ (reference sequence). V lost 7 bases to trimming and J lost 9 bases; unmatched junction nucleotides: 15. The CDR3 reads CASIPTRASGRGEQFF. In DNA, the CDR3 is TGTGCCAGCATCCCTACCCGGGCTAGCGGGAGAGGTGAGCAGTTCTTC. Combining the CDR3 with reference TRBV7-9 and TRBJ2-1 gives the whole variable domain DTGVSQNPRHKITKRGQNVTFRCDPISEHNRLYWYRQTLGQGPEFLTYFQNEAQLEKSRLLSDRFSAERPKGSFSTLEIQRTEQGDSAMYLCASIPTRASGRGEQFFGPGTRLTVL.

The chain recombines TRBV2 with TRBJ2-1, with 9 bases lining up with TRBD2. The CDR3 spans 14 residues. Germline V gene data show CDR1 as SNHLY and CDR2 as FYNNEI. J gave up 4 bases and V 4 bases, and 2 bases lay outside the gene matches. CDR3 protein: CASSVTSGYNEQFF. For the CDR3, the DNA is TGTGCCAGCAGTGTTACTAGCGGGTACAATGAGCAGTTCTTC.

CDR3 amino acids: CASRGTGSNTEAFF. CDR3 DNA: TGTGCCAGCAGGGGGACAGGGTCGAACACTGAAGCTTTCTTT. The genes are TRBV2 and TRBJ1-1; 9 bases match TRBD1. The CDR3 contains 14 residues. The V segment lost 6 bases and the J segment 1 base; nucleotides outside the gene matches: 3. Germline CDR1 reads SNHLY; CDR2 reads FYNNEI.

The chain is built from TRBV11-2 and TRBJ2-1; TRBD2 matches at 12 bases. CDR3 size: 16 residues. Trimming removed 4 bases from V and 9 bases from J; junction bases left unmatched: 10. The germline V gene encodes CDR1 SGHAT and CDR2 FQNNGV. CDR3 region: CASSWRLAGGYGEQFF. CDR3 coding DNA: TGTGCCAGCAGCTGGCGGCTAGCGGGGGGGTACGGTGAGCAGTTCTTC.

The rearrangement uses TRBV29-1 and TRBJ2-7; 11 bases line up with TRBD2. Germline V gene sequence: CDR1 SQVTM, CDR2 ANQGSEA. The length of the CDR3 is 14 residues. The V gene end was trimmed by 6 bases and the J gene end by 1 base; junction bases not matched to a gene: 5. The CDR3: CSVTPSGGSYEQYF. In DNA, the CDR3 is TGCAGCGTCACTCCTAGCGGGGGGTCCTACGAGCAGTACTTC.

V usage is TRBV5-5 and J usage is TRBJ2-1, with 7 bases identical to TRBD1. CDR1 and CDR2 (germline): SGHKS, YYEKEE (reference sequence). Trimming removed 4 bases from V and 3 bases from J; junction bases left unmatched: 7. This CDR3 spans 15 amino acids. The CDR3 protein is CASSQQGIVYNEQFF. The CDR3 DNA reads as TGTGCCAGCAGCCAACAGGGGATTGTCTACAATGAGCAGTTCTTC.

The CDR3 bases are TGTGCCAGCAGCCGAATAGGTGCGGGAGCTCCAGGAGCTTTCTTT. This codes for CASSRIGAGAPGAFF. This chain uses TRBV7-3 with TRBJ1-1, with D uncertain. V shed 5 bases and J shed 10 bases, with 23 bases lying between them. CDR3 size: 15 residues. CDR1 is SGHTA, CDR2 FQGTGA, per germline. The complete variable domain, with remaining parts taken from reference TRBV7-3 and TRBJ1-1, reads GAGVSQTPSNKVTEKGKYVELRCDPISGHTALYWYRQSLGQGPEFLIYFQGTGAADDSGLPNDRFFAVRPEGSVSTLKIQRTERGDSAVYLCASSRIGAGAPGAFFGQGTRLTVV.